This T cell receptor beta chain was obtained from a study of prognosis after radiotherapy for stage I lung cancer (dated by TCRdb to the early 2020s). At the level of the whole study: Fewer than 20 stage I NSCLC patients were enrolled in Nanjing, China, between early 2018 and January 2019. The study included roughly 13 patients with newly diagnosed primary stage I lung tumors and 4 to 6 with oligometastatic NSCLC after surgical resection of the primary tumor. Every patient was deemed medically inoperable, over 10 because of comorbidities and more than five because they refused surgery. Ages in the cohort of about a dozen men and about six women ranged from roughly 50 to 90 years, with a median of 74. About a dozen patients had adenocarcinoma and six or seven had squamous cell carcinoma as the tumor histology. Image-guided IMRT or VMAT was used to deliver SBRT in 3 to 5 fractions at a biologically effective dose of at least 100 Gy. SBRT was not combined with any concurrent therapy in any patient. After SBRT, distant metastases developed in about 20% of the 19 patients at a median of around 7 months, while the remaining 15 patients had no significant progression. Peripheral blood TCR beta repertoires were profiled in stage I NSCLC patients before and after stereotactic body radiotherapy, and the repertoires were related to distant failure. A total of about 40 blood samples from approximately 19 patients were sequenced, with one sample obtained before and one obtained after SBRT for each patient. The paper as a whole reports these results and caveats: After SBRT, the number of unique TCR clones decreased (median approximately 10,000 before versus 6,000 to 7,500 after; Wilcoxon paired P=0.011). Post-SBRT Shannon entropy and its change from baseline were lower in patients who developed distant metastases; baseline Shannon entropy was not associated with metastases. TRBV and TRBJ usage frequencies reportedly varied with metastasis status, involving two V genes at baseline and nine V and two J genes after SBRT. Tumor specificity of expanded TCR clones was not determined. All reported P values were unadjusted for multiple comparisons. The study was limited by its small cohort and short follow-up, and the findings require independent validation.

All patients had node-negative disease on CT and PET/CT, and none had a history of other malignancies or prior chemotherapy or radiotherapy. Roughly 6 milliliters of peripheral venous blood were drawn into EDTA tubes at each of two time points. PBMCs were isolated by Ficoll-Paque Plus density-gradient centrifugation. Samples were stored at -80°C immediately after collection until analysis. Two rounds of multiplex PCR on genomic DNA were used to amplify the TCR beta CDR3 region. The first PCR round used primers specific to each TRBV and TRBJ gene, and the primer sequences were filed in Chinese patent CN105087789A. The second PCR round used universal primers. The Roche High Pure PCR Template Preparation Kit was used to extract genomic DNA from frozen PBMCs. The libraries underwent paired-end sequencing with 151 bp reads on an Illumina HiSeq 3000. Under the source paper's analysis protocol: Raw reads lacking the multiplex PCR primer sequences were removed with CutAdapt. Using PEAR, the high-quality paired reads were merged into contigs. TRB V, D and J gene segments were assigned to each contig with MiXCR by alignment to reference sequences. To remove sequencing errors, CDR3 sequences were clustered according to base quality and sequence similarity. Diversity was measured as Shannon entropy normalized by the natural log of productive TCR sequence number. One minus Shannon entropy divided by the natural log of the number of unique clonotypes was used as the definition of clonality. Using the Youden index from ROC curves, the researchers picked the repertoire-metric cut-offs for progression-free survival, and all analyses were carried out in R 3.5.3. TCRdb reprocessed the public reads (quality trimming at Q25 with fastp, clone calling with MiXCR) and kept in-frame beta chains. Duplicate CDR3 protein sequences are folded into a single record with the most common DNA and genes. The V and J calls come from TCRdb's annotation, not from the publication. The sample table holds some 15,000 distinct CDR3 sequences, of which about a quarter were seen once. In total, the top ten clones hold more than 10% of the sample.

This clonotype was counted many times. What this receptor recognizes is not known. No clone much larger than this one lies a single base away; base qualities are absent. The CDR3 starts with the cysteine, ends with the phenylalanine, and has 15 residues. Only the CDR3 DNA stays, 45 bases, in frame from base 1. The germline V gene (reference sequence) provides CDR1 DFQATT and CDR2 SNEGSKA. V is shortened by 4 bases, J by 5 bases, and the region joining them spans 18 bases. The rearrangement joined TRBV20-1 to TRBJ2-1; the D gene cannot be resolved reliably. The sequence was collected from a donor aged 50 or older with non-small cell lung cancer. The input for sequencing was PBMCs, taken before or after stereotactic body radiation therapy (not recorded which). The CDR3 reads CSANVLDRRDNEQFF. The DNA is TGCAGTGCTAACGTTCTAGACCGTCGTGACAATGAGCAGTTCTTC.